This T cell receptor beta chain is from a study of monozygotic twins with cystic fibrosis. Turning to the study itself: With roughly 16 PCR cycles, barcoded libraries came from about 3 micrograms of fragmented DNA.

About this clone: Its target is unknown.

Libraries were prepared by immunoSEQ multiplex PCR; TCRdb keeps only in-frame clonotypes and omits some of them. The data contain under 30,000 clones, about nine tenths of them singletons. Notes on the study in general: Low clonality (median about 0.0095) suggested a mostly naive repertoire. J usage was most co-twin-similar in 8 of 16 pairs, V in 13. Nucleotide-identical clonotype sharing was significantly higher within monozygotic CF twin pairs than between unrelated CF individuals.

The V end was cut by 0 bases, the J end by 6 bases, with 10 bases between. CDR1 and CDR2 (germline): SGDLS, YYNGEE. CDR3 length: 15 amino acids. The sample was blood. The clonotype comes from a girl aged 2-15 years with cystic fibrosis. The V call is TRBV9, the J call TRBJ1-6, with no clear D. The CDR3 bases are TGTGCCAGCAGCGTAGCGGGTGAGGGTAATTCACCCCTCCACTTT. Translating gives CASSVAGEGNSPLHF. The variable domain in full, completed from reference TRBV9 and TRBJ1-6, reads DSGVTQTPKHLITATGQRVTLRCSPRSGDLSVYWYQQSLDQGLQFLIQYYNGEERAKGNILERFSAQQFPDLHSELNLSSLELGDSALYFCASSVAGEGNSPLHFGNGTRLTVT.